This entry is about one T cell receptor (beta chain). Its recognized antigen is unknown. No base quality information exists; no much larger clone differs at one position. The cohort comprised approximately 700 healthy bone marrow donors. Cohort members were all nominally healthy when sampled, although unrecorded immune exposures were likely present. Of the 700 or so cohort members, roughly 290 had a positive CMV serostatus and 352 had a negative one, while no CMV serostatus was recorded for the donor. A peripheral blood sample was collected from each donor, and TCR beta sequencing was performed on peripheral blood mononuclear cells. Genomic DNA was extracted from the blood cell samples with the Qiagen DNeasy Blood Extraction Kit. Preparation of the library involved the immunoSEQ multiplex PCR assay. For the multiplex PCR, a mixture combining 60 forward primers for TCR Vbeta segments and 13 reverse primers for TCR Jbeta segments was used. Amplification of the CDR3 region of rearranged TCR beta genes was performed with a multiplex PCR assay on genomic DNA. On the Illumina HiSeq System, the amplified TCR beta libraries were sequenced as 87-base-pair reads. The authors' pipeline ran thus. Across the 500 to 850 repertoires, a later analysis counted roughly 77 million unique TCR beta chains, 9 million to 14 million of which were shared by at least two donors. Raw reads were error-corrected and collapsed into unique sequences by a nearest-neighbor algorithm in which closely related sequences were merged to remove PCR and sequencing errors. To assign V, D and J gene segments, CDR3 sequences were aligned to IMGT reference sequences. For a sequence to be retained, at least a six-nucleotide match to both a V gene segment and a J gene segment was required. A rearrangement counted as productive if the CDR3 had no stop codons and remained in frame with V and J, and every other rearrangement counted as non-productive. Following IMGT convention, CDR3 was defined as the stretch from the second conserved V-encoded cysteine to the conserved J-encoded phenylalanine. The earlier analysis of a few hundred of the donors excluded sequences that lacked an unambiguous match to a single V gene segment. In an earlier analysis of some 590 of the donors, a V segment was called functional when productive rearrangements were above 56.7%, and segregating when the standard deviation between donors exceeded 5%. A statistical classification framework was built for diagnosing cytomegalovirus status from the catalog of TCR beta chain sequences. In a later analysis, V and J genes were assigned by comparing TCR nucleotide sequences against IMGT/GENE-DB human TR gene sequences. In a later analysis, CDR3 sequences and most-parsimonious VDJ recombination scenarios were assigned using the TCRdist pipeline. A later analysis defined each TCR beta chain by its CDR3 amino acid sequence plus V-gene family, and excluded reads lacking a unique V-gene family. To address suspected cross-contamination and a sequencing artifact, a later analysis removed under 600 highly shared, low-generation-probability nucleotide sequences. In a later analysis, a clonal expansion index was calculated for each public chain from normalized within-repertoire ranks of inferred template counts. In a later analysis, generation probabilities were computed with a VDJ recombination model fitted to out-of-frame rearrangements, and the resulting probabilities were checked against IGoR. In a later analysis, TCR-TCR, TCR-HLA and TCR-CMV co-occurrence was scored with hypergeometric tests, and a repertoire-size bias correction was applied to TCR pairs. To estimate false discovery rates, a later analysis permuted the HLA or CMV assignments 20 times. A later analysis grouped co-occurring TCRs with DBSCAN, adding TCRdist sequence similarity when clustering within HLA-allele-positive subsets. Co-occurrence clustering excluded repertoires with fewer than 30,000 or more than 120,000 public chains, plus five with anomalous nucleotide sharing. TCRdb re-hosts the immuneACCESS table, in-frame sequences only. Its copies lack some clones; in the studies checked, an unresolved V gene accounts for under half of them, and the cause for the rest is not known. V, J and clone size are those of that table, while D and trimming were read from the DNA. The sample data list 85,000 to 120,000 clones, and 63% of these were observed just once. In total, the top ten clones hold more than 4.5% of the sample.

This entry belongs to a study of cytomegalovirus exposure and HLA in healthy donors (dated by TCRdb to the late 2010s). Describing the broader study: According to an earlier analysis of around 600 of the donors, about 179 million T cells yielded some 120 million unique TCR beta sequences and 276 Gb of sequence data. In an earlier analysis of more than 550 of the donors, high-throughput TCR beta sequencing was used to judge whether each TCR beta V gene segment behaved as functional or pseudogenic. A later analysis re-analyzed previously published TCR beta repertoires from about 730 donors and added high-resolution HLA genotyping to study TCR occurrence patterns. HLA typing included class I and class II loci at four-digit resolution. Donor age, sex, ethnicity and CMV serostatus were compiled alongside the repertoire data. The T cell repertoires of 670 or so subjects were profiled by immunosequencing and related to cytomegalovirus serostatus. Every repertoire in the discovery cohort had been generated on one and the same sequencing platform. On average, about 240,000 unique TCR beta nucleotide sequences were sequenced per donor among about 400 genotyped donors of the cohort, with approximately 18% of those sequences being non-productive. Of the roughly 400 genotyped donors, roughly 80% were placed in the genetic ancestry cluster associated with self-reported Caucasian donors. Because of strong linkage in the cohort, five DR-DQ haplotypes were treated as single units for association and clustering. To predict cytomegalovirus infection status, the study brought together high-throughput TCR immunosequencing, statistical association of individual TCRs with disease status, and machine learning. Besides the first cohort of 666 subjects, a separate validation cohort made up of about 120 different subjects was used. The number of donors typed differed by locus, with about 629-640 for A, B, C, DRB1 and DQB1, 522 for DQA1, 600 to 610 for DPA1, and around 430 for DPB1. In a later genetic analysis, genome-wide SNP genotypes for 398 of the 666 donors were used, and that subset was treated as a discovery cohort. The aim of the study was to test whether cataloging public T cell receptors could identify signatures of past pathogen exposure. The later analysis used no new phenotypic data to find candidate immune exposures, relying instead on TCR beta sequences and their occurrence across donors. An early release covering roughly 640 HLA-typed donors comprised about 300 gigabases of sequencing data and tens of millions of unique TCR sequences.

V is pared back by 2 bases and J by 0 bases, with 14 bases lying between the germline termini. There are 16 amino acids in the CDR3, from cysteine to phenylalanine inclusive. CDR3 DNA is the only sequence kept; it has 48 bases, read in frame from the first base. The germline V gene (reference sequence) gives CDR1 as LNHNV and CDR2 as YYDKDF. Summary of the overall study and its limitations: Broadly in line with IMGT annotations, most TCR beta V segments showed up in productive rearrangements about 90% or about 30% of the time in an earlier analysis of approximately 640 of the donors. In a later analysis, most CMV-associated TCR beta chains were found to appear HLA-restricted, with HLA associations seemingly driven largely by CMV exposure. Strong co-occurrence of HLA alleles, especially DR and DQ, made assigning TCR associations to individual alleles difficult. A cluster of highly shared sequence variants was judged likely to represent a technical artifact of the sequencing pipeline. In a later analysis, HLA-associated TCR beta chains were found to be more clonally expanded and to have lower generation probabilities than equally common non-associated chains. Compared with the roughly 700-donor mean, donors in an Asian-associated ancestry cluster had fewer N-insertions in productive TCRs, according to a later genetic analysis. Cytomegalovirus status was reported to be diagnosed by the classifier with high specificity and sensitivity in both the original and validation cohorts. Linkage disequilibrium might explain the correlated functional status among segregating V segments, but an unknown experimental factor could not be excluded. Presence/absence analyses assumed roughly uniform sequencing depth across donors, an assumption that may not hold. A further reported finding was that TCR beta sequences accurately predicted the HLA-A and HLA-B alleles for most subjects in the first cohort. Because counts were too low, about 18 rarely observed V segments, including chromosome 9 orphons, were left out of the earlier analysis of 500 to 750 of the donors. A total of fewer than 200 TCR beta chains were listed by the study as associated with cytomegalovirus. According to a later analysis, parvovirus B19, influenza, CMV and Epstein-Barr virus appeared linked to several top co-occurrence clusters. Most TCR sequences were observed very rarely across donors, whereas some public TCRs were present in many individuals. In a later analysis, TCR association rates were found to vary across HLA loci, with the most associated TCRs seen for DRB1 alleles and the fewest for HLA-C alleles. The cohort was sequenced for TCR beta chains only, and without alpha or paired-chain data the features that could be detected were limited. CMV serostatus was the only immune exposure information available for the cohort. In vitro tests confirmed that a few of the cytomegalovirus-associated TCR beta chains recognize cytomegalovirus antigens. Some IMGT-functional V segments, including TRBV6-2 and TRBV6-3, could not be told apart with the 87-base-pair reads, so those segments were excluded. At a false discovery rate of 0.05, a later analysis linked under 20,000 TCR beta sequences to specific HLA alleles. An association between a missense DCLRE1C variant and V-gene and J-gene trimming of TCR beta chains was found in a later genetic analysis and replicated in an independent cohort. Because some donors lacked HLA typing at each locus, the association tests relied only on the typed subset. It was suggested by the authors that the approach could potentially be generalized to other disease states and immunological phenotypes.

This TCR was recovered from a human donor in good health. The sequenced sample was PBMCs. The rearrangement combines TRBV15 with TRBJ2-7; the best D guess is TRBD1, with 6 bases matching. The CDR3 sequence is CATSRNLGQTSYEQYF. DNA sequence: TGTGCCACCAGCAGAAATCTCGGACAGACCTCCTACGAGCAGTACTTC.